This T cell receptor (beta chain) appears in the sequencing data of a study of OX40 agonist ivuxolimab in advanced cancers. Clones were sequenced by immunoSEQ multiplex PCR, and TCRdb holds only the in-frame ones, with some missing. The data show just under 80,000 clones, 89% seen once. The length of the CDR3 is 15 residues. With 6 bases clipped from V and 5 bases from J, the junction kept 4 bases outside the gene matches. Looked up from germline, CDR1 is KGHSH and CDR2 is LQKENI. The specimen comprised CD4+ or CD8+ T cells sorted from blood, sampled in a trial of the OX40 agonist ivuxolimab. The TCR comes from an adult with an advanced solid tumor such as melanoma, head and neck, liver or kidney cancer. This rearrangement joins TRBV18 to TRBJ2-1; 13 bases agree with TRBD2. The DNA for the CDR3 is TGTGCCAGCTCGGGACTAGCGGGGCCAGACAATGAGCAGTTCTTC. Encoded protein: CASSGLAGPDNEQFF.